These 15 T cell receptor beta chains were sequenced from one sample in a study of tumor-infiltrating lymphocytes in primary liver carcinoma (dated 2017 in TCRdb). Sequencing instrument: Illumina HiSeq 2500. A constant-region primer and ProtoScript II reverse transcriptase were used to reverse-transcribe TCRbeta-specific cDNA from roughly 0.55 ug total RNA. Construction of the TCRbeta libraries relied on three nested rounds of multiplex PCR, following a slightly modified ARM-PCR procedure. The first two PCR rounds used multiplex TRBV1-TRBV30 forward primers with a Cbeta reverse primer, each for approximately 10 cycles. The public reads were quality trimmed at Q25 with fastp and then assembled into clones with MiXCR by TCRdb, keeping productive beta chains. Rows merge per CDR3 protein into single entries with the most common DNA and genes. The sample has roughly 32,000 distinct CDR3 sequences on record, 70% to 80% of them singletons. About 31% of the sample is in the top ten clones.

Total RNA and DNA were co-extracted without cell sorting from around 20-30 mg of bulk tissue using the AllPrep DNA/RNA mini kit. Sequenced sample: liver tumor tissue from sampling region 3. Read against the paper, the sample's cell subset or site label means: tumor region T3, left-lateral pole. Every receptor here comes from a woman in her twenties or thirties with primary liver carcinoma and hepatitis B virus infection.

Of note for this clonotype: This may come from a read error, since a much larger clone is one base off. The chain has TRBV24-1 and TRBJ2-2; D is possibly TRBD2 (5 bases). The CDR3 consists of 15 residues. The V gene's germline CDR1 is KGHDR and CDR2 SFDVKD. V dropped 5 bases and J dropped 4 bases, with 13 bases sitting between them. CDR3 sequence reads: CATSGDRDFTGELFF. Written as DNA, the CDR3 is TGTGCCACCAGTGGTGATCGGGATTTCACCGGGGAGCTGTTTTTT.

This clonotype was found a few times. A read error is possible here, since a much larger clone lies one base away. V and J are TRBV10-3 and TRBJ2-1; D gene uncertain. Germline values: CDR1 ENHRY, CDR2 SYGVKD. V shed 11 bases and J shed 12 bases, with 17 bases lying between them. This CDR3 has 11 residues. DNA for the CDR3: TGTGCCGCCAGTGAAGGGTCTCGGCAGTTCTTC. Translation gives CAASEGSRQFF.

On this clonotype: In this CDR3 the conserved last residue, phenylalanine or tryptophan, is missing, so a read error is likely. The limits of the CDR3 on the DNA are not certain, so only TCRdb's listed CDR3 is given. The J gene is TRBJ2-1, the V gene TRBV29-1; the DNA was not compared with TRBD2, the D call given in the table. The CDR3 has 12 residues if both end residues are counted. The germline CDR1 and CDR2 sequences are SQVTM and ANQGSEA. The CDR3: CSALGDYNEQLL.

This clonotype came up a few times. One end of the junction varies from germline; a read error may be responsible. The rearrangement uses TRBV6-2 or TRBV6-3 and TRBJ1-5; D gene unclear. This CDR3 has 14 amino acids. Germline V gene sequence: CDR1 MNHEY, CDR2 SVGEGT. CDR3 region: CASSSAAAIQPQHF. CDR3 sequence (DNA): TGTGCCAGTAGTTCGGCCGCAGCGATTCAGCCCCAGCATTTT.

This sequence joins TRBV6-5 and TRBJ2-7; TRBD1 agrees at 7 bases. With 4 bases clipped from V and 0 bases from J, the junction kept 6 bases outside the gene matches. The CDR3 contains 15 residues. Germline CDR1 MNHEY, CDR2 SVGAGI. In DNA form, the CDR3 reads TGTGCCAGCAGTTTCAGGGACAGCAACTCCTACGAGCAGTACTTC. It specifies CASSFRDSNSYEQYF.

The chain couples TRBV21-1 to TRBJ2-1; the table calls TRBD2, which could not be checked here. TRBV21-1 is an annotated pseudogene. The CDR3 runs to 15 residues. CDR3 DNA sequence: TGTGCCAGCAGCAGGTTTTTAGTGGGAGACAATGAGCAGTTCTTC. It is translated as CASSRFLVGDNEQFF.

Worth noting for this clonotype: Since the CDR3 does not end with the conserved phenylalanine or tryptophan, this likely comes from a read error. The chain uses TRBV12-3 or TRBV12-4 and TRBJ2-7, with 7 nucleotides matching TRBD1. The junction had 8 bases not matched to a gene; V was cut back by 3 bases and J by 6 bases. The CDR3 contains 14 residues. CDR3 DNA sequence: TGTGCCAGCAGTTTCACCGGACAGGCTGGCGAGCAGTACTTA. It yields the protein CASSFTGQAGEQYL.

As for this clonotype: A read error may produce the germline difference seen at one junction end. The rearrangement joins TRBV11-2 to TRBJ2-5, with D perhaps matching TRBD2 (5 bases). The V gene's germline CDR1 is SGHAT and CDR2 FQNNGV. The CDR3 has 16 amino acids. The CDR3 sequence is CAISQPWGAYQETQYF. CDR3 DNA: TGTGCCATCAGCCAACCTTGGGGAGCGTACCAAGAGACCCAGTACTTC. Full variable domain (remainder filled in from reference TRBV11-2 and TRBJ2-5): EAGVAQSPRYKIIEKRQSVAFWCNPISGHATLYWYQQILGQGPKLLIQFQNNGVVDDSQLPKDRFSAERLKGVDSTLKIQPAKLEDSAVYLCAISQPWGAYQETQYFGPGTRLLVL.

As concerns this clonotype: At one of its ends the junction is not consistent with the germline gene, which may arise from a read error. The chain links TRBV5-6 to TRBJ1-2; D not resolved. Germline CDR1 is SGHDT and CDR2 is YYEEEE. The CDR3 totals 13 residues. The DNA for the CDR3 is TGTGCCAACAGTTTTCGCAAGAACTATGGCTACACTTTC. Translated, it gives CANSFRKNYGYTF.

This clonotype was counted ten times or more. CDR3 region: CASSLLTRLGRLKGQFF. CDR3 nucleotides: TGTGCCAGCAGCTTACTGACTCGCTTAGGGCGGCTTAAAGGGCAGTTCTTC. The J gene is TRBJ2-1, the V gene TRBV11-2, with D unresolved. Per germline, CDR1 SGHAT and CDR2 FQNNGV. V gave up 2 bases and J gave up 12 bases, with 26 bases separating them. The CDR3 is 17 residues long.

This clonotype was observed a handful of times. A read error may explain this, as a much larger clone is one base away. No conserved phenylalanine or tryptophan is present at the end of the CDR3, so a read error is the likely explanation. The rearrangement joins TRBV10-2 to TRBJ2-4; weak D call: TRBD1 (5 bases). CDR3 length equals 14 residues. In germline, CDR1 is WSHSY, CDR2 SAAADI. The ends were cut back, 0 bases at V and 8 bases at J, with 11 bases in the middle. CDR3 sequence (DNA): TGCGCCAGCAGTGAGTCAAGGGGATGGGACATTCAGTACTTG. Encoded protein: CASSESRGWDIQYL.

This clonotype was detected only a few times. A much bigger clone sits one base away, suggesting this may be a read error. V and J are TRBV25-1 and TRBJ2-2, with TRBD2 matching over 10 bases. V lost 3 bases and J lost 5; bases outside the gene matches: 6. CDR1 and CDR2 from the germline V gene are MGHDK and SYGVNS. The CDR3 totals 16 residues. The CDR3 reads CASSEGLARLTGELFF. CDR3 bases: TGTGCCAGCAGTGAGGGACTAGCGAGACTGACCGGGGAGCTGTTTTTT. The whole variable domain, remainder taken from reference TRBV25-1 and TRBJ2-2, is EADIYQTPRYLVIGTGKKITLECSQTMGHDKMYWYQQDPGMELHLIHYSYGVNSTEKGDLSSESTVSRIRTEHFPLTLESARPSHTSQYLCASSEGLARLTGELFFGEGSRLTVL.

The sample holds many counts of this clonotype. The chain links TRBV12-3 or TRBV12-4 to TRBJ2-5, with 7 bases aligning to TRBD1. This CDR3 comprises 12 residues. With 6 bases clipped from V and 13 bases from J, the junction kept 11 bases outside the gene matches. The CDR3 bases are TGTGCCAGCAGACTCGCGCAGGACAGGACGTACTTC. Amino acid sequence: CASRLAQDRTYF.

About this clonotype itself: No conserved phenylalanine or tryptophan ends this CDR3, so it is likely a read error. This chain joins TRBV4-3 and TRBJ2-7, with D possibly TRBD1 on 6 matching bases. Germline values: CDR1 LGHNA, CDR2 YSLEER. This CDR3 spans 15 amino acids. Written as DNA, the CDR3 is TGCGCCAGCAGACAAGATCGATGGACAGAGCGGGAGCAGTACCTC. Translating it yields CASRQDRWTEREQYL.

As concerns this clonotype: A read error may account for a junction end that differs from germline. The chain employs TRBV4-3 and TRBJ2-1, with D tentatively TRBD2 (6 bases). Germline V CDR1 and CDR2: LGHNA, YSLEER. This CDR3 has 16 amino acids. This CDR3 reads CASNQEWDCAYNEQSF. CDR3 coding DNA: TGCGCCAGCAACCAAGAATGGGACTGTGCCTACAATGAGCAGTCCTTC.